This T cell receptor beta chain originates from a study of blood T cells in healthy people across ages. Overall study findings and caveats: With unsorted PBMCs, a conclusive comparison of naive versus antigen-experienced cells was not possible. Among long-lived donors, naive CD4+ cells were more numerous and diversity higher than in aged donors.

In its sample, this clonotype was seen a few times. Its specificity is unknown. A sample-barcoded 5' primer and a J-beta primer mix were used in a second PCR of roughly 7 to 11 cycles. TCRdb passed the 5' RACE reads through MiXCR, listing each CDR3 protein once. The sample lists about 630,000 distinct CDR3 sequences, under 25% occurring once. This TCR came from a man aged 65-85 years in good health. The sequenced material came from blood.

The CDR3 sequence is CASSTTHSYNEQFF. DNA for the CDR3: TGTGCCAGTAGTACTACCCACTCCTACAATGAGCAGTTCTTC. The chain carries TRBV19 and TRBJ2-1, with D unresolved. With 4 bases removed from V and 0 bases from J, the gap between germline ends came to 7 bases. Germline CDR1 and CDR2: LNHDA and SQIVND (reference sequence). The CDR3 spans 14 residues.